These T cell receptor beta chains were read from a single sample in a study of OX40 agonist ivuxolimab in advanced cancers. Assay used: immunoSEQ multiplex PCR; TCRdb lists only in-frame clones, some missing. The repertoire consists of 74,000 or so clones, with 93% occurring once and the leading ten covering 13% to 15%. This specimen consisted of CD4+ or CD8+ T cells sorted from blood, obtained in a trial of the OX40 agonist ivuxolimab. The receptors here all came from an adult with an advanced solid tumor such as melanoma, head and neck, liver or kidney cancer. CDR3s include the opening cysteine and the closing phenylalanine or tryptophan. Fields, in order: clone size, V gene, D gene, J gene, CDR3 DNA, CDR3 protein. The D gene is left open where the match is weak. Clone size is given for some rows only: seen once, a few or many times, or a class if the clone is expanded.

size: .
V: TRBV7-8
D: TRBD1
J: TRBJ2-7
DNA: TGTGCCAGCAGCGCCCGACAGGGCCCATCGTACGAGCAGTACTTC
CDR3: CASSARQGPSYEQYF

size: .
V: TRBV4-1
D: .
J: TRBJ2-4
DNA: TGCGCCAGCAGCCAAGAAGGGGCCTACCAAAAGTACTTC
CDR3: CASSQEGAYQKYF

size: .
V: TRBV19
D: .
J: TRBJ1-2
DNA: TGTGCCAGTAGTATGGGGACCCGTGGCTACACCTTC
CDR3: CASSMGTRGYTF

size: .
V: TRBV19
D: .
J: TRBJ2-1
DNA: TGTGCCAGTAGTATCTCACTAGTCAATGAGCAGTTCTTC
CDR3: CASSISLVNEQFF

size: .
V: TRBV5-1
D: .
J: TRBJ2-5
DNA: TGCGCCAGCAGCTGGTCGCCCCTACAGTATTCTCCAGAGACCCAGTACTTC
CDR3: CASSWSPLQYSPETQYF

size: .
V: TRBV27
D: .
J: TRBJ1-1
DNA: TGTGCCAGCAGTCTCGGAGGGGCTTCGGGGGCTTTCTTT
CDR3: CASSLGGASGAFF

size: .
V: TRBV7-9
D: .
J: TRBJ1-1
DNA: TGTGCCAGCAGCTTTCAGGGGAACACTGAAGCTTTCTTT
CDR3: CASSFQGNTEAFF

size: few
V: TRBV7-8
D: .
J: TRBJ1-5
DNA: TGTGCCAGCAGCTTAGGTAGGGTCAGGGCGCTCCAGCCCCAGCATTTT
CDR3: CASSLGRVRALQPQHF

size: .
V: TRBV15
D: .
J: TRBJ2-7
DNA: TGTGCCACCAGCAGAGGAGGGAACGAGCAGTACTTC
CDR3: CATSRGGNEQYF

size: .
V: TRBV27
D: .
J: TRBJ2-6
DNA: TGTGCCAGCGGGCCCGATTGGGGCAGGTTAAGCTCTGGGGCCAACGTCCTGACTTTC
CDR3: CASGPDWGRLSSGANVLTF

size: .
V: TRBV19
D: TRBD1
J: TRBJ2-7
DNA: TGTGCCAGTAGTGCCCGGGACAGGGGGCTGTACTTC
CDR3: CASSARDRGLYF

size: .
V: TRBV5-6
D: .
J: TRBJ1-1
DNA: TGTGCCAGCAGCTTACCACCACAGACACGAAATACTCGGGACACTGAAGCTTTCTTT
CDR3: CASSLPPQTRNTRDTEAFF

size: once
V: TRBV30
D: .
J: TRBJ2-1
DNA: TGTGCCTGGAGTGTAGGTGGGACGGGATACAATGAGCAGTTCTTC
CDR3: CAWSVGGTGYNEQFF

size: .
V: TRBV5-4
D: .
J: TRBJ2-6
DNA: TGTGCCAGTTGGGCGGCAAACTCTGGGGCCAACGTCCTGACTTTC
CDR3: CASWAANSGANVLTF

size: .
V: TRBV2
D: TRBD1
J: TRBJ2-2
DNA: TGTGCCACCTACACAGGGGGCACCGGGGAGCTGTTTTTT
CDR3: CATYTGGTGELFF